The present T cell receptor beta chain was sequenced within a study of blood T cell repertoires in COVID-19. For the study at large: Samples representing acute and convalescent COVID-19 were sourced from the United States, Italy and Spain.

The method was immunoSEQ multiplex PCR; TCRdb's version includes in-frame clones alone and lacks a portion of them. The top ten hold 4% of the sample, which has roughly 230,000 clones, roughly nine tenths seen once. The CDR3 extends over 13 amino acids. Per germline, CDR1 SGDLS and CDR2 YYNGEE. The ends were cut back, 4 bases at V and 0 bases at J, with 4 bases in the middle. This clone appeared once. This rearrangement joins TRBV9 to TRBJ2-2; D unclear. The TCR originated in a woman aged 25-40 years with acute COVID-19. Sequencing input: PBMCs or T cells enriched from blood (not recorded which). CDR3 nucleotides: TGTGCCAGCAGCACAACGAACACCGGGGAGCTGTTTTTT. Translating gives CASSTTNTGELFF.